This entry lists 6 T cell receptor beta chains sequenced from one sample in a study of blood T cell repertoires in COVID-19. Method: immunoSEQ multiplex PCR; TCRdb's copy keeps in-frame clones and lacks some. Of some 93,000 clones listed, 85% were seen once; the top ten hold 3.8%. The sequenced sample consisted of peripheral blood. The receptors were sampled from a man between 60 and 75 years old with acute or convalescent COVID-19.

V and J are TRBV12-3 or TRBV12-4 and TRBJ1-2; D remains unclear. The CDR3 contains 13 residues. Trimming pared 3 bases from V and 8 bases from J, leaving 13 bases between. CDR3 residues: CASSLWRAGGYTF. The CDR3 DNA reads TGTGCCAGCAGTTTGTGGCGGGCAGGCGGCTACACCTTC.

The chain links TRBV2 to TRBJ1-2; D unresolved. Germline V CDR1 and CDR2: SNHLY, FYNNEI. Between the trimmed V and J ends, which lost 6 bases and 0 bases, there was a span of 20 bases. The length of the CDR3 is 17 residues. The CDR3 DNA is TGTGCCAGCAGCTGGGGAGGCGGACGGAATCCTAACTATGGCTACACCTTC. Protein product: CASSWGGGRNPNYGYTF.

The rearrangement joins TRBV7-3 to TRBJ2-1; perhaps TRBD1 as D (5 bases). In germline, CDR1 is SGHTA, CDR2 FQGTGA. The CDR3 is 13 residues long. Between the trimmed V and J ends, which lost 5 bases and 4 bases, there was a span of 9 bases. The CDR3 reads CASSLQVYNEQFF. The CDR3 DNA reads TGTGCCAGCAGCCTACAGGTTTACAATGAGCAGTTCTTC.

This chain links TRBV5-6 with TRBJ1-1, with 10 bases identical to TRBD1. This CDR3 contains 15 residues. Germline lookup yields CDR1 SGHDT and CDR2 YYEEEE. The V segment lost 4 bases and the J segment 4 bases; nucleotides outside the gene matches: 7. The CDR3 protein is CASSGDRGWSTEAFF. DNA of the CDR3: TGTGCCAGCAGCGGGGACAGGGGTTGGAGCACTGAAGCTTTCTTT.

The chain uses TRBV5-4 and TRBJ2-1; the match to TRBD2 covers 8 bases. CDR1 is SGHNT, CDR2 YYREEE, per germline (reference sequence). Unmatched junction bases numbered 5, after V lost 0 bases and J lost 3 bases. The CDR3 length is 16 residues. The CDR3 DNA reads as TGTGCCAGCAGCTTGGCCGGGGGGGCGAGCTACAATGAGCAGTTCTTC. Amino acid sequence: CASSLAGGASYNEQFF.

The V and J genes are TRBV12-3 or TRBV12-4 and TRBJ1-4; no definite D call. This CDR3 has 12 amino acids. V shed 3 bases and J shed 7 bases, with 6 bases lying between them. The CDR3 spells CASSLEFEKLFF. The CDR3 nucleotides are TGTGCCAGCAGTTTGGAGTTTGAAAAACTGTTTTTT.